The rows below give T cell receptor beta chains drawn from one sample of a study of cytomegalovirus exposure and HLA in healthy donors. Method: immunoSEQ multiplex PCR; TCRdb's copy keeps in-frame clones and lacks some. The sample shows about 220,000 clones, 85% to 95% of them seen only once. The sample taken for sequencing was PBMCs. These receptors all stem from a woman between 18 and 29 years old in good health and CMV-seronegative. CDR3s include the opening cysteine and the closing phenylalanine or tryptophan. The order of the fields is clone size, V gene, D gene, J gene, CDR3 DNA, CDR3 protein. A D gene is named only where the DNA matches it firmly. Some rows have no size entry. The others give once, few or many, or a class for an expanded clone.

>NA|TRBV15|NA|TRBJ2-7
TGTGCCACCAGCAGAGATTTAGGGAGCGGTGCCGACTACGAGCAGTACTTC
CATSRDLGSGADYEQYF
>NA|TRBV6-4|NA|TRBJ2-1
TGTGCCAGCGCGATCGCGGGGACTCTCTACAATGAGCAGTTCTTC
CASAIAGTLYNEQFF
>NA|TRBV7-2|TRBD2|TRBJ2-7
TGTGCCAGCAGCTTAGGGCGGGAGGGAGGCTACGAGCAGTACTTC
CASSLGREGGYEQYF
>NA|TRBV5-1|TRBD2|TRBJ2-7
TGCGCCAGCAGCTGGACTAGCGGGCCCCTCGAGCAGTACTTC
CASSWTSGPLEQYF
>NA|TRBV18|TRBD1|TRBJ1-2
TGTGCCAGCTCACCAGCAGGGGGCAATGGCTACACCTTC
CASSPAGGNGYTF
>NA|TRBV5-4|TRBD2|TRBJ2-7
TGTGCCAGCAGCTCCCGGGGGGATTGGCCCCCCTACGAGCAGTACTTC
CASSSRGDWPPYEQYF
>NA|TRBV19|NA|TRBJ1-5
TGTGCCAGTAGCCCTCAGGGGTTAAATCAGCCCCAGCATTTT
CASSPQGLNQPQHF
>NA|TRBV20-1|NA|TRBJ1-1
TGCAGTGCTAGAATCCAGGTTGAAGCTTTCTTT
CSARIQVEAFF
>NA|TRBV29-1|TRBD1|TRBJ1-4
TGCAGCGCGGGACAGGGTGAAAAACTGTTTTTT
CSAGQGEKLFF
>NA|TRBV5-4|TRBD1|TRBJ1-2
TGTGCCAGCAGCTTGGGGGGGACAGGGGACTATGGCTACACCTTC
CASSLGGTGDYGYTF
>many|TRBV6-1|NA|TRBJ2-1
TGTGCCAGCAGTGAAAACATGGACAACAACAATGAGCAGTTCTTC
CASSENMDNNNEQFF
>NA|TRBV30|NA|TRBJ1-2
TGTGCCTGGAGTGCGGGGGAGTATGGCTACACCTTC
CAWSAGEYGYTF
>NA|TRBV27|TRBD1|TRBJ2-1
TGTGCCAGCGGGACATTGATGACAGGGAATTTTAATGAGCAGTTCTTC
CASGTLMTGNFNEQFF
>NA|TRBV25-1|TRBD2|TRBJ2-1
TGTGCCAGCAGGGATAGCGGGAGTGCTTACAATGAGCAGTTCTTC
CASRDSGSAYNEQFF
>NA|TRBV30|TRBD1|TRBJ1-1
TGTGCCTGGCGGGACAGGGTGAACACTGAAGCTTTCTTT
CAWRDRVNTEAFF
>NA|TRBV27|NA|TRBJ2-7
TGTGCCAGCAGTTTAGGGGCGGGGTCCTCCTACGAGCAGTACTTC
CASSLGAGSSYEQYF
>once|TRBV5-1|TRBD1|TRBJ2-2
TGCGCCAGCAGCTACAAGGGGGCAGGGACCGGGGAGCTGTTTTTT
CASSYKGAGTGELFF
>NA|TRBV9|TRBD1|TRBJ2-7
TGTGCCAGCAGCGACACAGGGGGCGAGCAGTACTTC
CASSDTGGEQYF
>many|TRBV7-9|TRBD2|TRBJ2-1
TGTGCCAGCAGCACTGGGACTAGCGGGAACCCCCATGAGCAGTTCTTC
CASSTGTSGNPHEQFF
>NA|TRBV19|NA|TRBJ1-5
TGTGCCAGTAGTATCCCAACAAGGGGAAATCAGCCCCAGCATTTT
CASSIPTRGNQPQHF
>NA|TRBV19|TRBD1|TRBJ2-7
TGTGCCAGTAGTATAGACTCCGGGACAGGGGGAACCTACGAGCAGTACTTC
CASSIDSGTGGTYEQYF
>NA|TRBV2|NA|TRBJ2-6
TGTGCCAGCAGTGAAGCGCCAGCGAGGTCTGGGGCCAACGTCCTGACTTTC
CASSEAPARSGANVLTF
>once|TRBV5-4|NA|TRBJ2-7
TGTGCCAGCAGCTCCATAACCGGAGGCCCCTACGAGCAGTACTTC
CASSSITGGPYEQYF
>NA|TRBV11-3|NA|TRBJ2-5
TGTGCCAGCAGCTTCGGGTTGCTGGAGACCCAGTACTTC
CASSFGLLETQYF
>NA|TRBV9|NA|TRBJ2-7
TGTGCCAGCAGCGAGACACCGCAGCGGGCCCCCTACGAGCAGTACTTC
CASSETPQRAPYEQYF
>NA|TRBV27|TRBD2|TRBJ2-1
TGTGCCAGCAGTTTCTCCGTAGGGAGGGTGACTTACAATGAGCAGTTCTTC
CASSFSVGRVTYNEQFF
>NA|TRBV28|NA|TRBJ2-1
TGTGCCAGCACTCCGGGACTTGAATCATTTCTGAGGAGTGGTGAGCAGTTCTTC
CASTPGLESFLRSGEQFF
>NA|TRBV27|TRBD2|TRBJ2-5
TGTGCCAGCAGTCCCCAATGGGGGGGAGAGACCCAGTACTTC
CASSPQWGGETQYF
>NA|TRBV30|TRBD2|TRBJ2-7
TGTGCCTGGACTAGCGGGAAGCTAGTCCAAGACGAGCAGTACTTC
CAWTSGKLVQDEQYF
>NA|TRBV29-1|NA|TRBJ2-7
TGCAGCGTTATACCCCCGACGGAGTACGAGCAGTACTTC
CSVIPPTEYEQYF
>NA|TRBV7-2|NA|TRBJ1-3
TGTGCCAGCAGCTTAGCCGTAGGACAGTCAGGAAACACCATATATTTT
CASSLAVGQSGNTIYF
>NA|TRBV27|TRBD2|TRBJ2-7
TGTGCCAGCAGTTTATTCAACCCTTCGGCTAGCGGGAGCTACGAGCAGTACTTC
CASSLFNPSASGSYEQYF
>NA|TRBV18|NA|TRBJ2-1
TGTGCCAGCTCACCAGGCTCAAACTCCTACAATGAGCAGTTCTTC
CASSPGSNSYNEQFF
>NA|TRBV28|NA|TRBJ1-5
TGTGCCAGCAGTTTCCCACCGGGGGGCAATCAGCCCCAGCATTTT
CASSFPPGGNQPQHF
>once|TRBV6-5|TRBD1|TRBJ1-1
TGTGCCAGCAGTTACATGAGTAGGGGGCTGAACACTGAAGCTTTCTTT
CASSYMSRGLNTEAFF
>NA|TRBV28|NA|TRBJ1-2
TGTGCCAGCAGTTTTTGGGGCAGGGATTTAGAAGGCTACACCTTC
CASSFWGRDLEGYTF
>NA|TRBV6-6|NA|TRBJ2-7
TGTGCCAGCAGTTATTCTGCAGACTCCTACGAGCAGTACTTC
CASSYSADSYEQYF
>NA|TRBV27|NA|TRBJ1-1
TGTGCCAGCAGTCCAACAGGGTATGAAGCTTTCTTT
CASSPTGYEAFF
>NA|TRBV6-4|NA|TRBJ1-6
TGTGCCAGCAGTGACGGAGGGGTTCAGAATTCACCCCTCCACTTT
CASSDGGVQNSPLHF
>NA|TRBV6-4|TRBD1|TRBJ2-3
TGTGCCAGCAGTGGGACAGGGGTTGGCGATACGCAGTATTTT
CASSGTGVGDTQYF
>once|TRBV28|NA|TRBJ1-1
TGTGCCAGCAGCTCCTTATTTAAAACTGAAGCTTTCTTT
CASSSLFKTEAFF
>NA|TRBV5-1|NA|TRBJ2-3
TGCGCCAGCAGCTTGGCAGGAGGCGCTACGCAGTATTTT
CASSLAGGATQYF
>once|TRBV9|NA|TRBJ2-7
TGTGCCAGCAGCGTAGGGTCCGGGGAGATCTACGAGCAGTACTTC
CASSVGSGEIYEQYF
>NA|TRBV5-1|NA|TRBJ2-7
TGCGCCAGCAGAGGGTCAGGGCACTACGAGCAGTACTTC
CASRGSGHYEQYF
>NA|TRBV6-5|NA|TRBJ1-4
TGTGCCAGCAGCTTATGGCCAACTAATGAAAAACTGTTTTTT
CASSLWPTNEKLFF
>NA|TRBV6-5|NA|TRBJ2-2
TGTGCCAGCAGCCACACAATCGAGGAGCTGTTTTTT
CASSHTIEELFF
>NA|TRBV28|TRBD1|TRBJ2-7
TGTGCCAGCAGGGGGACAGGTTCGTCCCCCTACGAGCAGTACTTC
CASRGTGSSPYEQYF
>NA|TRBV4-2|NA|TRBJ1-1
TGTGCCAGCAGCCAAGATCAGACGGGGAGGACTGAAGCTTTCTTT
CASSQDQTGRTEAFF
>NA|TRBV5-6|NA|TRBJ2-1
TGTGCCAGCAGCCCCCCAACGGGACTCTACAATGAGCAGTTCTTC
CASSPPTGLYNEQFF
>NA|TRBV5-1|TRBD1|TRBJ2-3
TGCGCCAGCAGCTTGTTGCGGCAGGGGGTGTCCGATACGCAGTATTTT
CASSLLRQGVSDTQYF
>NA|TRBV7-8|NA|TRBJ1-5
TGTGCCAGCAGCTTATTTGAGGGGGGGGAAGGGCAGCCCCAGCATTTT
CASSLFEGGEGQPQHF
>NA|TRBV7-3|NA|TRBJ2-6
TGTGCCAGCAGCCCACAGGCCGGGCCTGGGGCCAACGTCCTGACTTTC
CASSPQAGPGANVLTF
>NA|TRBV7-2|TRBD1|TRBJ1-3
TGTGCCAGCAACAAACAGACAGGGGGCCAATACACCATATATTTT
CASNKQTGGQYTIYF